Listed here are 20 T cell receptor beta chains from one sample, sequenced in a study of CD8 T cells in Susac syndrome. With random hexamers, reverse transcription was performed on about 0.5 to 1 ug of RNA. Via MiXCR, TCRdb re-called the immunoSEQ multiplex PCR reads, giving one row per CDR3 protein. The sample records over 80,000 distinct CDR3 sequences, 94% being singletons. Sample: CD8+ T cells from PBMCs. These receptors were taken from a human donor with Susac syndrome.

The chain combines TRBV7-9 with TRBJ2-5; 14 nucleotides line up with TRBD2. The germline V gene has CDR1 SEHNR and CDR2 FQNEAQ (reference sequence). CDR3 length equals 16 residues. V lost 3 bases, J lost 4 bases, and 4 bases stayed unmatched. CDR3 DNA sequence: TGTGCCAGCAGCTTTGGGACTAGCGGGAGCAGAGAGACCCAGTACTTC. Translation: CASSFGTSGSRETQYF.

The chain joins TRBV18 to TRBJ2-7, with a possible D match to TRBD2 (5 bases). V lost 3 bases and J 5 bases, leaving 8 bases between the germline ends. CDR1 and CDR2 (germline): KGHSH, LQKENI. The CDR3 is 12 amino acids. CDR3 in amino acids: CASSPGSDEQYF. The CDR3 DNA reads as TGTGCCAGCTCACCCGGTAGCGACGAGCAGTACTTC.

The chain has TRBV7-2 and TRBJ2-7; 7 bases map to TRBD1. V lost 4 bases and J lost 0; bases outside the gene matches: 3. Looked up from germline, CDR1 is SGHTA and CDR2 is FQGNSA. The CDR3 has 14 amino acids. The CDR3 sequence is CASSSGQSSYEQYF. In nucleotides, the CDR3 is TGTGCCAGCAGCTCGGGACAGAGCTCCTACGAGCAGTACTTC.

The chain has TRBV11-2 and TRBJ2-1; 10 bases map to TRBD2. After removal of 0 bases from V and 0 bases from J, the junction contained 11 bases not matched to a gene. The germline CDR1 and CDR2 sequences are SGHAT and FQNNGV. This CDR3 has 20 residues. In DNA, the CDR3 is TGTGCCAGCAGCTTAGATGGCCTAGCGGGGGTTTCGAGCTCCTACAATGAGCAGTTCTTC. Translation: CASSLDGLAGVSSSYNEQFF.

The CDR3 bases are TGCGCCAGCAGCCAAGATGACAGCTCTGGAAACACCATATATTTT. It codes for CASSQDDSSGNTIYF. The chain uses TRBV4-3 and TRBJ1-3; perhaps TRBD1 as D (5 bases). The length of the CDR3 is 15 residues. The germline CDR1 and CDR2 sequences are LGHNA and YSLEER. V was clipped by 0 bases and J by 0 bases, with 6 bases between them.

The genes are TRBV12-3 or TRBV12-4 and TRBJ2-7; D remains unclear. The length of the CDR3 is 13 residues. V lost 4 bases, J lost 6 bases, and 13 bases lay in between. DNA for the CDR3: TGTGCCAGCAGTTCAGCCCCATGGTCCGAGCAGTACTTC. Translated, it gives CASSSAPWSEQYF.

This chain joins TRBV15 and TRBJ2-2; the match to TRBD1 covers 8 bases. The V and J ends lost 6 bases and 4 bases, in that order; junction bases with no gene match: 4. The CDR3 sequence is 14 residues long. CDR1 is LNHNV, CDR2 YYDKDF, per germline (reference sequence). The CDR3 loop is CATSPDRATGELFF. The CDR3 bases are TGTGCCACCAGTCCGGACAGGGCCACCGGGGAGCTGTTTTTT.

The DNA of the CDR3 is TGTGCCAGCAGCTCGGCCCTAGCTTATGGTGAGCAGTTCTTC. This translates into CASSSALAYGEQFF. V gene TRBV5-4 combines with J gene TRBJ2-1, with D perhaps matching TRBD2 (5 bases). The ends were cut back, 3 bases at V and 9 bases at J, with 16 bases in the middle. This CDR3 has 14 amino acids. Germline V gives CDR1 SGHNT, CDR2 YYREEE (reference sequence).

This chain joins TRBV29-1 and TRBJ2-1; 7 bases align to TRBD1. Trimming cost V 1 base and J 6 bases; bases outside gene matches: 12. CDR3 length: 16 amino acids. CDR1 is SQVTM, CDR2 ANQGSEA, per germline. The CDR3 loop is CSVEGMTGYRSNEQFF. CDR3 nucleotide sequence: TGCAGCGTTGAAGGTATGACAGGGTATCGCTCCAATGAGCAGTTCTTC.

The chain employs TRBV27 and TRBJ1-5, with D possibly being TRBD1 (5 bases). The V and J ends lost 6 bases and 2 bases respectively, with 11 bases between them. CDR1 MNHEY and CDR2 SMNVEV come from the germline V gene (reference sequence). The CDR3 extends over 14 amino acids. The CDR3 is CASSQQVGNQPQHF. In DNA, the CDR3 is TGTGCCAGCAGCCAACAGGTCGGCAATCAGCCCCAGCATTTT.

V is TRBV7-6 and J is TRBJ1-2; no clear D gene. The CDR3 extends over 17 amino acids. Trimming cost V 0 bases and J 1 base, with 15 bases left between them. CDR1 and CDR2 from the germline V gene are SGHVS and FNYEAQ. In nucleotides, the CDR3 is TGTGCCAGCAGCTTAGCGCCGGGTCAGTCGGTTAACTATGGCTACACCTTC. It encodes CASSLAPGQSVNYGYTF.

The chain recombines TRBV7-8 with TRBJ1-5; 9 positions match TRBD1. J was trimmed by 0 bases and V by 5 bases; bases with no gene match: 11. This CDR3 spans 18 amino acids. Germline CDR1 and CDR2: SGHVS and FQNEAQ. The CDR3 DNA follows: TGTGCCAGCAGCCATCGACAGGGGGACGTCGGTAGCAATCAGCCCCAGCATTTT. Translating it yields CASSHRQGDVGSNQPQHF.

This clonotype was recorded only once. The chain employs TRBV20-1 and TRBJ2-7; D is perhaps TRBD2 (6 bases). V gave up 3 bases and J gave up 9 bases, with 21 bases separating them. The CDR3 covers 14 residues. Germline-derived CDR1 and CDR2 are DFQATT and SNEGSKA (reference sequence). The CDR3 nucleotides are TGCAGTGCTAGGGTTTATGAGCGGGTGCCGGGGCAGTACTTC. Translation: CSARVYERVPGQYF.

The V call is TRBV25-1, the J call TRBJ2-7; D tentatively fits TRBD1 or TRBD2 (5 bases each). V was clipped by 3 bases and J by 2 bases, with 11 bases between them. This CDR3 has 14 residues. Germline CDR1 and CDR2: MGHDK and SYGVNS. Written as DNA, the CDR3 is TGTGCCAGCAGTGAGTCGGGGCTGACCTACGAGCAGTACTTC. This codes for CASSESGLTYEQYF.

The chain joins TRBV19 to TRBJ2-1; tentatively, D is TRBD1 (5 bases). V shed 1 base and J shed 3 bases, with 7 bases lying between them. CDR1 is LNHDA and CDR2 is SQIVND in the germline V gene (reference sequence). The CDR3 spans 14 residues. The CDR3 here is CASSIADSYNEQFF. CDR3 DNA sequence: TGTGCCAGTAGTATAGCTGACAGCTACAATGAGCAGTTCTTC.

This clonotype showed up just once. This chain joins TRBV7-9 and TRBJ2-1; TRBD2 is a possible D gene (5 bases). Trimming took 5 bases from V and 7 from J, leaving 18 bases between them. In germline, CDR1 is SEHNR, CDR2 FQNEAQ (reference sequence). The CDR3 length is 15 residues. The CDR3 bases are TGTGCCAGCAGCCCCTTCAACGAGGGTATGAATGAGCAGTTCTTC. Translation gives CASSPFNEGMNEQFF.

This clonotype came up once. This rearrangement joins TRBV29-1 to TRBJ2-7; D is undetermined. The CDR3 extends over 12 amino acids. The V end lost 6 bases, the J end lost 6 bases, and 15 bases lay between the germline ends. Germline V gene data show CDR1 as SQVTM and CDR2 as ANQGSEA. The CDR3 reads CSVEPFVGEQYF. The CDR3 region has the DNA TGCAGCGTGGAACCATTTGTTGGCGAGCAGTACTTC.

This clonotype was recorded once. The rearrangement links TRBV5-1 to TRBJ2-5; 9 nucleotides match TRBD1. CDR1 is SGHRS, CDR2 YFSETQ, per germline. This CDR3 has 14 amino acids. With V trimmed by 4 bases and J by 2 bases, 3 bases remained unmatched. The CDR3 loop reads CASSPGTGQETQYF. CDR3 bases: TGCGCCAGCAGCCCGGGGACAGGGCAAGAGACCCAGTACTTC.

CDR3 sequence: CASSYGQGAINEQYF. The CDR3 region has the DNA TGTGCCAGCAGCTATGGACAGGGGGCGATAAACGAGCAGTACTTC. The chain uses TRBV7-3 and TRBJ2-7, with 11 bases identical to TRBD1. Per the germline V gene, CDR1 is SGHTA and CDR2 is FQGTGA. The V segment lost 4 bases and the J segment 5 bases; nucleotides outside the gene matches: 7. The CDR3 has 15 residues.

The gene calls are TRBV9 and TRBJ2-1, with 9 positions matching TRBD2. Germline CDR1 SGDLS, CDR2 YYNGEE. Germline trimming cut 3 bases from V and 4 bases from J; bases unmatched to any gene: 14. There are 18 residues in the CDR3. The CDR3 DNA reads as TGTGCCAGCAGCGCGTACCCCTCCGGGACTAGCAGGTACAATGAGCAGTTCTTC. It codes for CASSAYPSGTSRYNEQFF.